The 8 T cell receptor beta chains presented below share a single source sample, sequenced in a study of yellow fever vaccine responses in identical twins. TCRdb redid the calling of the RT-PCR reads with MiXCR, one entry per CDR3 protein. The sample has about 2,400 distinct CDR3 sequences, roughly 82% seen once; the top ten hold approximately 5.5%. The sample here was T cells from blood (PBMCs), unsorted or a sorted subset (not recorded which), taken before or after yellow fever vaccination (not recorded which). These receptors all come from a woman aged 18-29 years who received the yellow fever vaccine.

CDR3 protein: CASSLFLGPYEQYF. CDR3 sequence (DNA): TGTGCCAGCAGCTTGTTTTTGGGCCCCTACGAGCAGTACTTC. This sequence joins TRBV5-4 and TRBJ2-7; D call uncertain. Trimming left V 1 base short and J 2 bases short, with 10 bases between. Germline-derived CDR1 and CDR2 are SGHNT and YYREEE (reference sequence). This CDR3 is 14 amino acids long.

The CDR3: CASSYSIAPGGSYNEQFF. CDR3 DNA sequence: TGTGCCAGCAGTTATTCTATTGCGCCGGGGGGGTCCTACAATGAGCAGTTCTTC. The chain joins TRBV6-2 or TRBV6-3 to TRBJ2-1, with 8 positions matching TRBD2. This CDR3 has 18 residues. Germline lookup yields CDR1 MNHEY and CDR2 SVGEGT. V lost 3 bases to trimming and J lost 1 base; unmatched junction nucleotides: 11.

V is TRBV7-3 and J is TRBJ2-3, with a weak D call TRBD2 (5 bases). The CDR3 sequence is 16 residues long. The V gene's germline CDR1 is SGHTA and CDR2 FQGTGA. Trimming took off 2 bases at V and 2 bases at J, with 14 bases between the two ends. This chain's CDR3 is CASSLSPERTTDTQYF. The CDR3 DNA is TGTGCCAGCAGCTTATCCCCCGAGCGGACCACAGATACGCAGTATTTT.

The chain combines TRBV27 with TRBJ1-5; no definite D call. With 2 bases removed from V and 4 bases from J, the gap between germline ends came to 6 bases. Germline CDR1 MNHEY, CDR2 SMNVEV (reference sequence). The CDR3 extends over 13 amino acids. The CDR3 region is CASSLRGNQPQHF. The CDR3 DNA sequence: TGTGCCAGCAGTTTACGGGGTAATCAGCCCCAGCATTTT.

This clonotype was detected only once. The chain joins TRBV7-2 to TRBJ2-7, with TRBD1 identical over 8 bases. V was clipped by 2 bases and J by 7 bases; unmatched bases: 7. The CDR3 contains 14 residues. CDR1 and CDR2 from the germline V gene are SGHTA and FQGNSA. The CDR3 here is CASSLSAGGVEQYF. The CDR3 DNA reads as TGTGCCAGCAGCTTATCGGCAGGGGGCGTGGAGCAGTACTTC.

This rearrangement joins TRBV11-1 to TRBJ2-7, with D unclear. Trimming took 5 bases from V and 0 from J, leaving 11 bases between them. The germline CDR1 and CDR2 sequences are SGHAT and FQDESV (reference sequence). The CDR3 loop spans 14 amino acids. CDR3 coding DNA: TGTGCCAGCAGCCCCGACTTGAGCTCCTACGAGCAGTACTTC. Translated: CASSPDLSSYEQYF. The variable domain in full, completed from reference TRBV11-1 and TRBJ2-7, reads EAEVAQSPRYKITEKSQAVAFWCDPISGHATLYWYRQILGQGPELLVQFQDESVVDDSQLPKDRFSAERLKGVDSTLKIQPAELGDSAMYLCASSPDLSSYEQYFGPGTRLTVT.

The chain combines TRBV11-1 with TRBJ2-3, with TRBD2 matching 11 bases. J lost 4 bases, V lost 3 bases, and 6 bases had no gene match. The germline V gene encodes CDR1 SGHAT and CDR2 FQDESV (reference sequence). This CDR3 has 16 amino acids. The CDR3 reads CASSLLAGGIADTQYF. The CDR3 DNA follows: TGTGCCAGCAGCTTGCTAGCGGGGGGTATCGCAGATACGCAGTATTTT.

With respect to this clonotype: A junction boundary mismatches the germline segment, possibly from a read error. The genes are TRBV29-1 and TRBJ2-7, with 8 bases that match TRBD1. CDR1 SQVTM and CDR2 ANQGSEA come from the germline V gene. The CDR3 contains 13 residues. CDR3 nucleotides: TGCAGCGTGGAAGGACAGGGTACCTACGAGCAGTACTTC. Its translation is CSVEGQGTYEQYF.